One T cell receptor (beta chain) is described in this entry. This clonotype was recorded once. Its antigen is currently not known. Base quality data are lacking; no much larger clone is found one base away. One read is thin evidence. These data are taken from a study of CD8 T cells in Susac syndrome (dated 2019 in TCRdb). Describing the broader study: Whether CD8+ T cell activation and differentiation in Susac syndrome was antigen driven was tested using repertoire sequencing. The clonality of the CD8+ T cell repertoire was compared across some eleven healthy donors, around 14 Susac syndrome patients and about 15 multiple sclerosis patients. Findings and caveats that apply to the study as a whole: The number of individuals in the TCR sequencing and HLA analysis was acknowledged as relatively small.

High-throughput TCR beta sequencing profiled peripheral blood CD8+ and CD4+ T cells from healthy donors, Susac syndrome patients and multiple sclerosis patients. Healthy donors were included as age- and sex-matched controls. Bulk CD8+ and CD4+ T cells were purified by magnetic negative isolation, while CD8+ TEMRA cells were enriched using FACS. Blood was drawn into EDTA tubes, processed within 24 hours, and PBMCs were isolated by density gradient centrifugation. PBMCs destined for TCR sequencing were cryopreserved in liquid nitrogen and later thawed in a 37 °C water bath. Purity of sorted or isolated CD4+, CD8+ and CD8+ TEMRA cells was at least 90%. RNA was extracted using the RNeasy kit, and about 0.5 to 1 microgram was reverse transcribed with random hexamers. TCR beta CDR3 regions were amplified with the immunoSEQ multiplex PCR assay covering 54 Vbeta and 13 Jbeta segments. PCR amplification bias was corrected using a synthetic template baseline for primer optimization and computational correction. As for the original processing: Only productive sequences were kept, with reads annotated to V, D and J genes according to IMGT and analyzed in immunoSEQ Analyzer. Clonality was computed as one minus Shannon entropy normalized by log2 of the number of productive unique sequences. For each patient and control, public and private clones were evaluated among the 100 most prevalent clones. Susac-specific clones were defined as absent from healthy and MS cohorts, 850 to 1,300 published viral clones and other ImmuneACCESS disease sequences. TCRdb cleaned the public reads at Q25 with fastp, built clones with MiXCR and kept in-frame beta chains. Rows with a matching CDR3 protein are joined into one entry that keeps the most common DNA and genes. These V and J calls derive from TCRdb rather than the authors' analysis. This sample comprises 55,000 to 70,000 distinct CDR3 sequences, 85% to 95% of them detected only once. Of the sample, roughly 0.22% falls within the top ten clones.

Relative to germline, V is missing 4 bases and J is missing 5 bases, with 6 bases of the junction outside any gene match. As encoded in the germline V gene, CDR1 is MGHRA while CDR2 is YSYEKL. The CDR3 measures 16 amino acids from cysteine to phenylalanine. The read is trimmed to its CDR3 DNA, 48 bases read in frame from base 1. This sequence originates from a human donor in good health. Material for sequencing was CD8+ T cells from PBMCs. The chain couples TRBV4-1 to TRBJ2-3; 13 central nucleotides agree with TRBD2. The nucleotide sequence reads TGCGCCAGCAGCCGCCTACTAGCGGGGGGGGGAGATACGCAGTATTTT. This translates into CASSRLLAGGGDTQYF.